These 20 T cell receptor beta chains were sequenced from one sample in a study of blood T cell repertoires in COVID-19. Libraries were prepared by immunoSEQ multiplex PCR; TCRdb keeps only in-frame clonotypes and omits some of them. Here the sample spans around 300,000 clones, roughly 85% being singletons. Sequenced sample: peripheral blood. Receptor source: a woman in her twenties or thirties with active or convalescent COVID-19.

This chain links TRBV9 with TRBJ2-3; TRBD2 might be the D (6 bases). Germline V gene sequence: CDR1 SGDLS, CDR2 YYNGEE. The V gene lost 6 bases and the J gene lost 0 bases, with 17 bases spanning the gap. This CDR3 has 16 amino acids. In nucleotides, the CDR3 is TGTGCCAGCACCCCCCGGGCCGGGGGTAGCACAGATACGCAGTATTTT. This sequence encodes CASTPRAGGSTDTQYF.

Only one count was recorded for this clone. The chain employs TRBV6-6 and TRBJ2-6; D is uncertain. V was trimmed by 4 bases and J by 0 bases, leaving 10 bases between them. The length of the CDR3 is 16 residues. Germline V CDR1 and CDR2: MNHNY, SVGAGI (reference sequence). The CDR3 sequence: CASSSPGLSGANVLTF. The DNA of the CDR3 is TGTGCCAGCAGTTCGCCAGGCCTCTCTGGGGCCAACGTCCTGACTTTC.

A word on this clone: Compared with germline, one end of the junction differs, possibly owing to a read error. The chain is built from TRBV19 and TRBJ1-5; 9 bases are shared with TRBD1. This CDR3 contains 18 residues. Looked up from germline, CDR1 is LNHDA and CDR2 is SQIVND (reference sequence). CDR3 in amino acids: CASRAKDRGAYSNQPQHF. In DNA form, the CDR3 reads TGTGCTAGTAGGGCTAAGGACAGGGGCGCTTATAGCAATCAGCCCCAGCATTTT. Together with reference TRBV19 and TRBJ1-5, the CDR3 gives the full variable domain: DGGITQSPKYLFRKEGQNVTLSCEQNLNHDAMYWYRQDPGQGLRLIYYSQIVNDFQKGDIAEGYSVSREKKESFPLTVTSAQKNPTAFYLCASRAKDRGAYSNQPQHFGDGTRLSIL.

The rearrangement uses TRBV9 and TRBJ1-1; 9 nucleotides align to TRBD1. CDR1 is SGDLS and CDR2 is YYNGEE in the germline V gene. J lost 0 bases, V lost 0 bases, and 9 bases had no gene match. The CDR3 sequence is 18 residues long. The CDR3 DNA reads TGTGCCAGCAGCGTAGATGCCGGGACAGGGAATTTGAACACTGAAGCTTTCTTT. Protein product: CASSVDAGTGNLNTEAFF.

The genes are TRBV19 and TRBJ1-1, with D maybe TRBD1 (6 bases). The germline CDR1 and CDR2 sequences are LNHDA and SQIVND (reference sequence). The CDR3 has 14 amino acids. With 7 bases removed from V and 1 base from J, the gap between germline ends came to 13 bases. The CDR3 bases are TGTGCCAGTACCCCTCAGGGGACGAACACTGAAGCTTTCTTT. This codes for CASTPQGTNTEAFF.

The sample holds one count of this clone. The chain employs TRBV6-2 or TRBV6-3 and TRBJ1-1; possibly TRBD1 for D (5 bases). The V end was cut by 6 bases, the J end by 5 bases, with 19 bases between. The V gene's germline CDR1 is MNHEY and CDR2 SVGEGT. The CDR3 is 15 amino acids. The DNA of the CDR3 is TGTGCCAGCAGCCTCCTCCCGGGGACTGGGACTGAAGCTTTCTTT. Its translation: CASSLLPGTGTEAFF.

The J gene is TRBJ2-1, the V gene TRBV11-3; D uncertain. The CDR3 contains 12 residues. Trimming pared 5 bases from V and 7 bases from J, leaving 9 bases between. From germline, CDR1 is SGHNT and CDR2 YENEEA. The chain's CDR3 is CASSLGVNEQFF. The CDR3, as DNA: TGTGCCAGCAGCCTTGGAGTGAATGAGCAGTTCTTC.

This chain uses TRBV5-4 with TRBJ1-1; possible D gene TRBD1, 6 bases. Deletions cut 4 bases from V and 5 bases from J, with 18 bases between. The length of the CDR3 is 15 residues. The germline V gene encodes CDR1 SGHNT and CDR2 YYREEE (reference sequence). The CDR3 bases are TGTGCCAGCAGCGGGGGCGCTATAAGGAATACTGAAGCTTTCTTT. This gives the protein CASSGGAIRNTEAFF.

J is TRBJ1-1 and V is TRBV7-9, with 7 bases lining up with TRBD1. The V gene's germline CDR1 is SEHNR and CDR2 FQNEAQ (reference sequence). CDR3 length equals 14 residues. Unmatched junction bases numbered 5, after V lost 2 bases and J lost 5 bases. The CDR3 is CASSLPQGDTEAFF. In nucleotides, the CDR3 is TGTGCCAGCAGCTTACCCCAGGGGGATACTGAAGCTTTCTTT.

The chain couples TRBV6-5 to TRBJ1-2, with 7 bases fitting TRBD1. The CDR3 has 13 residues. Germline V CDR1 and CDR2: MNHEY, SVGAGI. V dropped 6 bases and J dropped 1; count of bases not matched to a gene: 2. CDR3 DNA: TGTGCCAGCAGGGGGACAGTTAACTATGGCTACACCTTC. Amino acid sequence: CASRGTVNYGYTF.

The V call is TRBV6-5, the J call TRBJ1-6; the D gene is possibly TRBD1 (5 bases). The CDR3 has 15 residues. Trimming took 7 bases from V and 10 from J, leaving 20 bases between them. CDR1 is MNHEY and CDR2 is SVGAGI in the germline V gene. This CDR3 reads CASTYGGVGGSPLHF. In DNA, the CDR3 is TGTGCCAGCACCTACGGGGGAGTGGGCGGATCACCCCTCCACTTT.

V is TRBV7-9 and J is TRBJ2-7, with 9 bases that match TRBD1. The V gene's germline CDR1 is SEHNR and CDR2 FQNEAQ (reference sequence). The CDR3 sequence is 13 residues long. V was clipped by 8 bases and J by 5 bases; unmatched bases: 7. The CDR3 protein is CASSGQGSNEQYF. As DNA, the CDR3 is TGTGCCAGCTCGGGACAGGGTAGCAACGAGCAGTACTTC.

DNA for the CDR3: TGTGCCAGCAGCTTGGACAGGGTTGGTACTGAAGCTTTCTTT. Its protein is CASSLDRVGTEAFF. The chain employs TRBV5-4 and TRBJ1-1; D might be TRBD1 (6 bases). From germline, CDR1 is SGHNT and CDR2 YYREEE (reference sequence). Trimming stripped 0 bases from V and 5 bases from J, with 11 bases between. The CDR3 spans 14 residues.

The V call is TRBV7-9, the J call TRBJ2-1; D possibly corresponds to TRBD1 (6 bases). This CDR3 region has 14 residues. Per germline, CDR1 SEHNR and CDR2 FQNEAQ (reference sequence). Trimming pared 7 bases from V and 7 bases from J, leaving 17 bases between. CDR3 region: CASNPGDGNNEQFF. In nucleotides, the CDR3 is TGTGCCAGCAACCCAGGGGATGGAAATAATGAGCAGTTCTTC.

This rearrangement joins TRBV21-1 to TRBJ1-2; TRBD1 is the table's D call and was not checked against the DNA. TRBV21-1 is designated a pseudogene. This CDR3 contains 15 residues. In DNA, the CDR3 is TGTGCCAGCAGCAAAGGGGGGCCAGGGTTCTATGGCTACACCTTC. It encodes CASSKGGPGFYGYTF.

The genes are TRBV7-9 and TRBJ2-2; possible D gene TRBD2, 5 bases. The CDR3 is 10 amino acids. V was clipped by 11 bases and J by 5 bases, with 6 bases between them. Germline V lookup: CDR1 SEHNR, CDR2 FQNEAQ (reference sequence). The CDR3 here is CAGGTGELFF. The CDR3 nucleotides read TGTGCCGGCGGGACCGGGGAGCTGTTTTTT.

The chain employs TRBV27 and TRBJ1-6; TRBD1 is a possible D gene (6 bases). The CDR3 sequence is 16 residues long. From germline, CDR1 is MNHEY and CDR2 SMNVEV (reference sequence). Trimming took off 5 bases at V and 7 bases at J, with 18 bases between the two ends. The chain's CDR3 is CASSTLLGQTNSPLHF. The CDR3 bases are TGTGCCAGCAGTACCCTCCTCGGACAGACAAATTCACCCCTCCACTTT.

The V call is TRBV6-2 or TRBV6-3, the J call TRBJ1-2, with D possibly matching TRBD1 (5 bases). The V end lost 2 bases, the J end lost 4 bases, and 14 bases lay between the germline ends. This CDR3 spans 15 amino acids. Looked up from germline, CDR1 is MNHEY and CDR2 is SVGEGT. CDR3 sequence reads: CASSYGTQGGYGYTF. The DNA for the CDR3 is TGTGCCAGCAGTTACGGCACCCAGGGTGGCTATGGCTACACCTTC.

The V call is TRBV19, the J call TRBJ1-5; a possible D gene is TRBD1 (5 bases). V lost 7 bases and J 1 base, leaving 11 bases between the germline ends. CDR1 is LNHDA and CDR2 is SQIVND in the germline V gene (reference sequence). The CDR3 consists of 14 residues. CDR3 sequence: CASTRTQSNQPQHF. The CDR3 DNA reads as TGTGCCAGTACAAGGACACAGAGCAATCAGCCCCAGCATTTT.

The sample holds many counts of this clone. The V call is TRBV2, the J call TRBJ1-4; D ambiguous. Germline V lookup: CDR1 SNHLY, CDR2 FYNNEI. Deletions cut 4 bases from V and 8 bases from J, with 8 bases between. The CDR3 runs to 12 residues. The CDR3 region has the DNA TGTGCCAGCAGTGCTGTCAGAGAAAAACTGTTTTTT. This gives the protein CASSAVREKLFF.